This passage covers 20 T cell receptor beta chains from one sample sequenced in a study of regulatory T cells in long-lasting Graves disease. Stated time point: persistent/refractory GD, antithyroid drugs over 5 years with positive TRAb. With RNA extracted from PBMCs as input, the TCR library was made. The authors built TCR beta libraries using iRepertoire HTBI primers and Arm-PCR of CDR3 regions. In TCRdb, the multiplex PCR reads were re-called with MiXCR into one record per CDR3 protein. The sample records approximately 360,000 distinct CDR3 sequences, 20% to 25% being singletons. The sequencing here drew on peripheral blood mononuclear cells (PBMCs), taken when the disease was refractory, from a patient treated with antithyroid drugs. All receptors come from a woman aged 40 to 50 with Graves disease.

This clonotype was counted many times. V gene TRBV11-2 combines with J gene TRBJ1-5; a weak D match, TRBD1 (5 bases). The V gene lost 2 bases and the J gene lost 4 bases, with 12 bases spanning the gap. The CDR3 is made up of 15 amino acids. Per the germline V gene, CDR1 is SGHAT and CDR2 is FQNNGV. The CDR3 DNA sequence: TGTGCCAGCAGCTTAAGTCGAGGGGCTAATCAGCCCCAGCATTTT. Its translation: CASSLSRGANQPQHF.

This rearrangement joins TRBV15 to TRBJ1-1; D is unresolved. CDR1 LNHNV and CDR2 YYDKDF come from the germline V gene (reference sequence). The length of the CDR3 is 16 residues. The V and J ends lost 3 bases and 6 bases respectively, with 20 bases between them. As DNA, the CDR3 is TGTGCCACCAGCAGTCAAACTCCGGGCCCCAGCCCTGAAGCTTTCTTT. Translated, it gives CATSSQTPGPSPEAFF.

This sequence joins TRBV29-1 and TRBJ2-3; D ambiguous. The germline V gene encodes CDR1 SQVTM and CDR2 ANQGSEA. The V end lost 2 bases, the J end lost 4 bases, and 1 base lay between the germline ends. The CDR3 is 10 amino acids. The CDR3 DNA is TGCAGCGTTGAACCAGATACGCAGTATTTT. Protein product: CSVEPDTQYF.

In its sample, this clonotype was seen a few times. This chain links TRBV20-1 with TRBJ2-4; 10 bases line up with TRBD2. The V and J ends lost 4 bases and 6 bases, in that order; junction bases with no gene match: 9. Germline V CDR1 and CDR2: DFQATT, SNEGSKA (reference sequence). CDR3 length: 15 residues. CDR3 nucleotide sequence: TGCAGTGCTACGGGACTAGCGAAGTTTGTAAACATTCAGTACTTC. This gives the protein CSATGLAKFVNIQYF.

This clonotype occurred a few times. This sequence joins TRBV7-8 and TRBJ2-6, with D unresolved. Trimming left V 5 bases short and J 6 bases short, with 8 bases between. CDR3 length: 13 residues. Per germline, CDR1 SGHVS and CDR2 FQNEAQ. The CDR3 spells CASSLGLANVLTF. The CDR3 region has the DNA TGTGCCAGCAGCCTAGGCCTGGCCAACGTCCTGACTTTC.

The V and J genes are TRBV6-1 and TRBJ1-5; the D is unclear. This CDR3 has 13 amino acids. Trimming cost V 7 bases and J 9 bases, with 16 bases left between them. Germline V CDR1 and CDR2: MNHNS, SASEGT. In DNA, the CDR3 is TGTGCCAGCAACAAGGTTTCGTTTGCGCCCCAGCATTTT. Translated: CASNKVSFAPQHF.

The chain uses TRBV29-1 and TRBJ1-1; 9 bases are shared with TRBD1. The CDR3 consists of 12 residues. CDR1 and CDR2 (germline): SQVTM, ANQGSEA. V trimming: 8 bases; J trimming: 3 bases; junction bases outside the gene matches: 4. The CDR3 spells CSSDRGDTEAFF. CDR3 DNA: TGCAGCTCTGACAGGGGGGACACTGAAGCTTTCTTT.

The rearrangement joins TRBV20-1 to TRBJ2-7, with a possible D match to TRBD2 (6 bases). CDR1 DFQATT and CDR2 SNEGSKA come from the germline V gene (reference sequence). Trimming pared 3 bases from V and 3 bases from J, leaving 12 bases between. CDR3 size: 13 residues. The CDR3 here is CSARDYRLYEQYF. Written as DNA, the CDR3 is TGCAGTGCTAGGGACTACCGACTCTACGAGCAGTACTTC.

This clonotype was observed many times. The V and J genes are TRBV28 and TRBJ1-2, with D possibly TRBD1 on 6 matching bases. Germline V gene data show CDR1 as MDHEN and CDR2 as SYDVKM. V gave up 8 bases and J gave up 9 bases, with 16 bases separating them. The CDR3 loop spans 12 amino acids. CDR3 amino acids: CASLDRRDRYTF. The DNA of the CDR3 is TGTGCCAGCCTAGACAGGAGGGATCGCTACACCTTC.

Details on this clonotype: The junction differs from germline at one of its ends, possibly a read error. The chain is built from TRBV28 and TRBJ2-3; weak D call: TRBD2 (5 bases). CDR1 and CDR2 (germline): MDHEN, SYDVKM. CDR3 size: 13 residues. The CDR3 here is CASSFPGLEPPHF. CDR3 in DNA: TGTGCCAGCAGTTTCCCCGGACTCGAACCGCCCCATTTT.

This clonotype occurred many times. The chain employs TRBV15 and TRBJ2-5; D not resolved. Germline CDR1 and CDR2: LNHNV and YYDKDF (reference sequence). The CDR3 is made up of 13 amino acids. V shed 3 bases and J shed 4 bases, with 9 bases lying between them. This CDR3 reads CATSRETRETQYF. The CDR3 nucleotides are TGTGCCACCAGCAGGGAAACACGAGAGACCCAGTACTTC.

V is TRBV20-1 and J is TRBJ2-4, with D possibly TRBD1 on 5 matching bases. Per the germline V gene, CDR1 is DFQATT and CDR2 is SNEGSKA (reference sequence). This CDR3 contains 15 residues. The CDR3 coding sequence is TGCAGCGCCCGACAGAAAGCATTAGCCAAAAACATTCAGTACTTC. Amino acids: CSARQKALAKNIQYF.

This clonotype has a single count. CDR3: CASSQGGDGETQYF. In DNA, the CDR3 is TGTGCCAGCAGCCAAGGGGGGGACGGGGAGACCCAGTACTTC. The chain carries TRBV4-2 and TRBJ2-5; possible D gene TRBD2, 6 bases. With 1 base removed from V and 5 bases from J, the gap between germline ends came to 11 bases. Looked up from germline, CDR1 is LGHNA and CDR2 is YNFKEQ. This CDR3 comprises 14 residues.

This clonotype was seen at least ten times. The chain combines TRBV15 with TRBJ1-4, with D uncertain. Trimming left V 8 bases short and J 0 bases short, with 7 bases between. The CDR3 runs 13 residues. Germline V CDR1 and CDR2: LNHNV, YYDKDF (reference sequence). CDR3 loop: CATCAATNEKLFF. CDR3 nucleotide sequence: TGTGCCACCTGCGCGGCAACTAATGAAAAACTGTTTTTT. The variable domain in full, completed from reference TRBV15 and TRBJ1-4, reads DAMVIQNPRYQVTQFGKPVTLSCSQTLNHNVMYWYQQKSSQAPKLLFHYYDKDFNNEADTPDNFQSRRPNTSFCFLDIRSPGLGDTAMYLCATCAATNEKLFFGSGTQLSVL.

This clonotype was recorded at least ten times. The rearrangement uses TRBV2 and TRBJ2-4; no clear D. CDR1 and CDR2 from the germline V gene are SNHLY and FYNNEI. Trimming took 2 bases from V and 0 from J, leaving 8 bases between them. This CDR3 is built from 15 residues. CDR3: CASSELALAKNIQYF. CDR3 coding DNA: TGTGCCAGCAGTGAACTCGCTCTAGCCAAAAACATTCAGTACTTC.

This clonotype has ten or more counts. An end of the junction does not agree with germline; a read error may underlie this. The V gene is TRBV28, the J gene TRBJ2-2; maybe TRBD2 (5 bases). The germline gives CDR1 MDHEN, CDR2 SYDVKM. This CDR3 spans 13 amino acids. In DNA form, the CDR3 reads TGTGCCAACAGTAAGGGAGAGACCGGGGAGCTGTTTTTT. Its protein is CANSKGETGELFF.

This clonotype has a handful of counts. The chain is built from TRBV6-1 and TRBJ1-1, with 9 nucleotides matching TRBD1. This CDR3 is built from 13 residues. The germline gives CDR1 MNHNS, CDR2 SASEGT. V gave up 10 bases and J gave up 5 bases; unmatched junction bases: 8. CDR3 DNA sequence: TGTGCCACCTCCGGGACAGGGTCTACTGAAGCTTTCTTT. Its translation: CATSGTGSTEAFF.

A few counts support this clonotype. CDR3 region: CASSFRQGLETQYF. CDR3 in DNA: TGTGCCAGCAGTTTTCGACAGGGGTTAGAGACCCAGTACTTC. The chain combines TRBV6-5 with TRBJ2-5, with 8 nucleotides matching TRBD1. The CDR3 has 14 residues. Germline trimming cut 4 bases from V and 4 bases from J; bases unmatched to any gene: 5. Germline V gene data show CDR1 as MNHEY and CDR2 as SVGAGI.

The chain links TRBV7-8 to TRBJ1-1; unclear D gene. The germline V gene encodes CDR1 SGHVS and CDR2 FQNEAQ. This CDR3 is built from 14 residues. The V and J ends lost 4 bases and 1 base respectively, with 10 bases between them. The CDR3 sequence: CASSSARPNTEAFF. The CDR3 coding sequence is TGTGCCAGCAGCTCCGCGCGGCCGAACACTGAAGCTTTCTTT.

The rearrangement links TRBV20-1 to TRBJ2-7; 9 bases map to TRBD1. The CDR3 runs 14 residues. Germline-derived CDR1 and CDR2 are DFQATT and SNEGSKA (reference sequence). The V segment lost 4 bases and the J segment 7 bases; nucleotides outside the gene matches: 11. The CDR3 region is CSAKRDRVIGEQYF. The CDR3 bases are TGCAGTGCTAAGCGGGACAGGGTGATAGGAGAGCAGTACTTC.